One sample yielded the 22 T cell receptor beta chains listed below, sequenced in a study of technical replicates of blood from a handful of donors (dated by TCRdb to about 2017). To prepare the library, the immunoSEQ multiplex PCR assay was applied. In its TCRdb copy, this immuneACCESS table keeps in-frame sequences only and misses some clones. Where compared with another copy, unresolved V genes explain less than half of these, and the others have no known cause. In this sample the table shows approximately 70,000 clones, around 92% of which occur a single time. The ten largest clonotypes hold 0.35% to 0.45% of the sample. Sequencing was performed on T cells isolated from PBMCs. Receptors originate from a human donor in good health.

The V and J genes are TRBV6-5 and TRBJ2-5, with no clear D. In germline, CDR1 is MNHEY, CDR2 SVGAGI. Trimming cost V 0 bases and J 6 bases, with 8 bases left between them. This CDR3 has 13 residues. CDR3 residues: CASSYSSQKTQYF. Here the CDR3 DNA reads TGTGCCAGCAGTTACTCGTCCCAGAAGACCCAGTACTTC.

V usage is TRBV10-3 and J usage is TRBJ2-3, with 13 bases aligning to TRBD2. This CDR3 is built from 17 residues. V was pared by 4 bases and J by 4 bases, with 8 bases of the junction left unmatched. The V gene's germline CDR1 is ENHRY and CDR2 SYGVKD. Here the CDR3 DNA reads TGTGCCATCAGTGGAACTAGCGGGAGGGCCGGGGCAGATACGCAGTATTTT. This sequence encodes CAISGTSGRAGADTQYF.

The gene calls are TRBV7-2 and TRBJ2-1, with D possibly TRBD2 on 5 matching bases. This CDR3 spans 16 amino acids. Trimming stripped 6 bases from V and 2 bases from J, with 17 bases between. Germline CDR1 reads SGHTA; CDR2 reads FQGNSA. The CDR3 DNA reads as TGTGCCAGCAGGCGAAGGTCGGAGGCCACCTACAATGAGCAGTTCTTC. It codes for CASRRRSEATYNEQFF.

The V call is TRBV19, the J call TRBJ1-3, with D possibly being TRBD1 (6 bases). V lost 6 bases and J 0 bases, leaving 15 bases between the germline ends. Germline V gives CDR1 LNHDA, CDR2 SQIVND (reference sequence). The CDR3 consists of 16 residues. CDR3 sequence reads: CASRDRPNSSGNTIYF. The CDR3 nucleotides read TGTGCCAGTAGGGACAGACCAAATTCCTCTGGAAACACCATATATTTT.

The gene calls are TRBV9 and TRBJ2-7; a weak D match, TRBD2 (6 bases). CDR1 SGDLS and CDR2 YYNGEE come from the germline V gene. The CDR3 covers 13 residues. Trimming left V 2 bases short and J 6 bases short, with 12 bases between. CDR3 sequence: CASSVGGSGEQYF. The CDR3, as DNA: TGTGCCAGCAGCGTTGGGGGGAGCGGCGAGCAGTACTTC.

The chain carries TRBV30 and TRBJ2-3, with a tentative D call TRBD1 (5 bases). The V end was cut by 2 bases, the J end by 2 bases, with 11 bases between. Germline CDR1 and CDR2: GTSNPN and SVGIG (reference sequence). This CDR3 spans 14 amino acids. The CDR3: CAWSKGDSTDTQYF. The CDR3 DNA is TGTGCCTGGAGTAAAGGGGATTCCACAGATACGCAGTATTTT.

Here the CDR3 reads CASSQLAGQYNTGELFF. CDR3 nucleotides: TGCGCCAGCAGCCAACTAGCGGGACAGTACAACACCGGGGAGCTGTTTTTT. The V gene is TRBV4-1, the J gene TRBJ2-2, with 9 nucleotides matching TRBD2. V lost 2 bases and J lost 2; bases outside the gene matches: 6. Germline CDR1 and CDR2: MGHRA and YSYEKL. The CDR3 runs to 17 residues.

DNA of the CDR3: TGTGCCAGCAGCTTATATCGGGGGGCCAAGCCGGCTTTCTTT. This translates into CASSLYRGAKPAFF. The chain has TRBV7-3 and TRBJ1-1; tentatively, D is TRBD1 (6 bases). The CDR3 consists of 14 residues. V lost 2 bases and J lost 11, with 18 bases in between. Germline CDR1 and CDR2: SGHTA and FQGTGA.

The rearrangement links TRBV7-2 to TRBJ2-7; TRBD1 might be the D (5 bases). The CDR3 sequence is 12 residues long. Trimming cost V 5 bases and J 3 bases, with 8 bases left between them. CDR1 is SGHTA and CDR2 is FQGNSA in the germline V gene. CDR3 coding DNA: TGTGCCAGCAGCCACGACAGCTACGAGCAGTACTTC. Its translation: CASSHDSYEQYF. The full variable domain, completed using reference TRBV7-2 and TRBJ2-7, is GAGVSQSPSNKVTEKGKDVELRCDPISGHTALYWYRQSLGQGLEFLIYFQGNSAPDKSGLPSDRFSAERTGGSVSTLTIQRTQQEDSAVYLCASSHDSYEQYFGPGTRLTVT.

The rearrangement links TRBV30 to TRBJ2-1, with 9 nucleotides matching TRBD1. Per the germline V gene, CDR1 is GTSNPN and CDR2 is SVGIG (reference sequence). The trim removed 0 bases at V and 4 bases at J, leaving 13 bases unmatched. The CDR3 contains 18 residues. CDR3: CAWSVSPWDRELYNEQFF. The CDR3 DNA reads TGTGCCTGGAGTGTCTCCCCATGGGACAGGGAACTTTACAATGAGCAGTTCTTC.

The rearrangement joins TRBV7-9 to TRBJ2-2; TRBD2 aligns across 7 bases. The J segment lost 7 bases and the V segment lost 4 bases, leaving 6 bases of the junction unmatched. CDR3 size: 14 residues. Germline V lookup: CDR1 SEHNR, CDR2 FQNEAQ (reference sequence). This CDR3 is CASSSGLISGELFF. The CDR3 DNA reads as TGTGCCAGCAGCTCGGGACTAATTAGCGGGGAGCTGTTTTTT.

The rearrangement uses TRBV9 and TRBJ1-2; no firm D call. The V gene lost 0 bases and the J gene lost 3 bases, with 6 bases spanning the gap. Per the germline V gene, CDR1 is SGDLS and CDR2 is YYNGEE. CDR3 length: 13 amino acids. CDR3 amino acids: CASSVAVDYGYTF. DNA of the CDR3: TGTGCCAGCAGCGTAGCTGTCGACTATGGCTACACCTTC.

The V call is TRBV18, the J call TRBJ1-5; 9 bases line up with TRBD1. CDR1 is KGHSH, CDR2 LQKENI, per germline. Trimming at V came to 3 bases and at J to 6 bases, leaving 6 bases not matched to a gene. The CDR3 sequence is 15 residues long. The chain's CDR3 is CASSPLQGQGQPQHF. CDR3 nucleotides: TGTGCCAGCTCACCGTTACAGGGACAGGGTCAGCCCCAGCATTTT.

V and J are TRBV15 and TRBJ2-7; 10 bases agree with TRBD2. Germline V gene data show CDR1 as LNHNV and CDR2 as YYDKDF (reference sequence). The CDR3 runs to 15 residues. Trimming cost V 5 bases and J 2 bases; bases outside gene matches: 6. The DNA for the CDR3 is TGTGCCACCAGCGTCCGAGCGGGAGGGGCCTACGAGCAGTACTTC. Its translation: CATSVRAGGAYEQYF.

CDR3 bases: TGTGCCTGGAGTGTACTCAAGCCTGGAAACACCATATATTTT. This sequence encodes CAWSVLKPGNTIYF. The chain combines TRBV30 with TRBJ1-3; D gene unclear. Germline loops: CDR1 GTSNPN, CDR2 SVGIG (reference sequence). V was trimmed by 0 bases and J by 2 bases, leaving 8 bases between them. The CDR3 runs 14 residues. The whole variable domain, filled in from reference TRBV30 and TRBJ1-3, reads SQTIHQWPATLVQPVGSPLSLECTVEGTSNPNLYWYRQAAGRGLQLLFYSVGIGQISSEVPQNLSASRPQDRQFILSSKKLLLSDSGFYLCAWSVLKPGNTIYFGEGSWLTVV.

The chain links TRBV9 to TRBJ1-5; D perhaps matches TRBD1 (6 bases). V was cut by 3 bases and J by 8 bases, with 18 bases left in between. In germline, CDR1 is SGDLS, CDR2 YYNGEE. The CDR3 covers 15 residues. CDR3 nucleotide sequence: TGTGCCAGCAGCGCGGGGGGGGCCGAAAGGGAGCCCCAGCATTTT. Translated: CASSAGGAEREPQHF.

This chain uses TRBV25-1 with TRBJ1-2, with D possibly being TRBD1 (5 bases). The CDR3 extends over 13 amino acids. V lost 3 bases and J lost 3, with 8 bases in between. CDR1 MGHDK and CDR2 SYGVNS come from the germline V gene. The DNA of the CDR3 is TGTGCCAGCAGTGATGGGGCCTACTATGGCTACACCTTC. Translation: CASSDGAYYGYTF.

The chain combines TRBV5-8 with TRBJ2-7; no clear D. Germline V gene data show CDR1 as SGHTS and CDR2 as YDEGEE. V shed 0 bases and J shed 5 bases, with 6 bases lying between them. The CDR3 has 12 residues. The DNA for the CDR3 is TGTGCCAGCAGCTTGGCCTACGACGAGCAGTACTTC. Encoded protein: CASSLAYDEQYF.

This clone has just one count. This rearrangement joins TRBV9 to TRBJ2-1, with 7 bases matching TRBD1. The CDR3 is made up of 14 amino acids. V trimming: 1 base; J trimming: 9 bases; junction bases outside the gene matches: 7. Germline CDR1 and CDR2: SGDLS and YYNGEE. Here the CDR3 reads CASSVTTGIGEQFF. Here the CDR3 DNA reads TGTGCCAGCAGCGTAACGACAGGGATCGGTGAGCAGTTCTTC.

The V gene is TRBV2, the J gene TRBJ1-5, with 12 bases aligning to TRBD1. Looked up from germline, CDR1 is SNHLY and CDR2 is FYNNEI. The CDR3 has 15 amino acids. Trimming at V came to 4 bases and at J to 5 bases, leaving 3 bases not matched to a gene. In DNA form, the CDR3 reads TGTGCCAGCAGTGGGGACAGGGGGCGGCATCAGCCCCAGCATTTT. Translated, it gives CASSGDRGRHQPQHF.

V usage is TRBV6-1 and J usage is TRBJ2-7, with D perhaps matching TRBD1 (6 bases). The CDR3 runs to 13 residues. Germline CDR1 is MNHNS and CDR2 is SASEGT. V lost 6 bases, J lost 7 bases, and 16 bases lay in between. CDR3 in DNA: TGTGCCAGCAGCTACAGGGAGATGAGGGAGCAGTACTTC. This translates into CASSYREMREQYF.

This sequence joins TRBV10-3 and TRBJ2-7; a possible D gene is TRBD2 (5 bases). This CDR3 has 16 amino acids. Germline CDR1 ENHRY, CDR2 SYGVKD. Deletions cut 2 bases from V and 2 bases from J, with 16 bases between. This CDR3 reads CAISERLAGEAYEQYF. The CDR3 region has the DNA TGTGCCATCAGTGAGCGATTAGCCGGGGAAGCCTACGAGCAGTACTTC.